This T cell receptor (beta chain) was retrieved from a study of T cell repertoires in cytomegalovirus infection. Overall study: Both CMV infection and a matching HLA type were indicated by public TCR beta signatures. General study results and limits: The ex vivo response was dominated by HLA-C-restricted CMV-specific TCR beta clonotypes.

As concerns this clonotype: The antigen is undetermined.

Germline loops: CDR1 DFQATT, CDR2 SNEGSKA (reference sequence). The CDR3 is made up of 15 amino acids. Trimming removed 0 bases at V and 0 bases at J, with 9 bases between. TCRdb processed the reads anew with MiXCR; each CDR3 protein has one entry. The sample yields hundreds of thousands of distinct CDR3 sequences, 40% to 50% seen once. The gene calls are TRBV20-1 and TRBJ2-1, with a possible D match to TRBD2 (6 bases). This clonotype was obtained from a human donor in good health (CMV status not recorded). Some clones in this sample may be carry-over from other donors' samples. The starting material was cultured PBMCs, obtained from culture after CMV antigen stimulation. The CDR3 protein is CSARDGGTSYNEQFF. CDR3 in DNA: TGCAGTGCTAGAGATGGCGGGACCTCCTACAATGAGCAGTTCTTC.